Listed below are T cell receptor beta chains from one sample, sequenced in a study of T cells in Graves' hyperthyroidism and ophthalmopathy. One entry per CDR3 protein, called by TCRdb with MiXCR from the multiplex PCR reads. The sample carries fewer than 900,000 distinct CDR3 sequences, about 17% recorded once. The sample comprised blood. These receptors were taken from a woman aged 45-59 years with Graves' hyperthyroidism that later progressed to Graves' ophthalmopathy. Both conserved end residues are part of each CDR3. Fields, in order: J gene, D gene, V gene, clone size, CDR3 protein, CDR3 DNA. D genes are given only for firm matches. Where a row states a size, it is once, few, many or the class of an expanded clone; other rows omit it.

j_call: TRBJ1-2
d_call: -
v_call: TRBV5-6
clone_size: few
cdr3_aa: CASSFGGLGYTF
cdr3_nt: TGTGCCAGCAGCTTCGGGGGGCTCGGCTACACCTTC

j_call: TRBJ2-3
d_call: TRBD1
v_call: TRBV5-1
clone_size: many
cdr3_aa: CASSLGQGRTDTQYF
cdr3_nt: TGTGCCAGCAGCCTCGGACAGGGACGCACAGATACGCAGTATTTT

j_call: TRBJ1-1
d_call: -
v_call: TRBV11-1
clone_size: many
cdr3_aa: CASRHYRTEAFF
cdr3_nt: TGTGCCAGCAGACACTATAGGACTGAAGCTTTCTTT

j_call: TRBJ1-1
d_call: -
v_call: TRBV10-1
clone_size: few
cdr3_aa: CASPSRLDKRLGSLNTEAFF
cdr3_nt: TGCGCCAGCCCCTCCAGACTTGATAAAAGGTTGGGGTCATTGAACACTGAAGCTTTCTTT

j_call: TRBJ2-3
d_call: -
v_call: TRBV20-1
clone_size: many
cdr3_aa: CSARATGSGADTQYF
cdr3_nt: TGCAGTGCTAGAGCGACCGGGAGTGGAGCAGATACGCAGTATTTT

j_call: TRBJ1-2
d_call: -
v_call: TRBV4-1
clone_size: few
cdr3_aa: CASSQDDPGRLAF
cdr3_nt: TGCGCCAGCAGCCAAGATGACCCGGGTCGTCTCGCCTTC

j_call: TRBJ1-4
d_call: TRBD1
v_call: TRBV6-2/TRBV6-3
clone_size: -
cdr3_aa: CASSLRGPHEKLFF
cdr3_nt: TGTGCCAGCAGTTTAAGGGGGCCACATGAAAAACTGTTTTTT

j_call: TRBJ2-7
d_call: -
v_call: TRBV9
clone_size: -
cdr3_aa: CASSVNWQGNYEQYF
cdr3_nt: TGTGCCAGCAGCGTAAATTGGCAGGGAAACTACGAGCAGTACTTC

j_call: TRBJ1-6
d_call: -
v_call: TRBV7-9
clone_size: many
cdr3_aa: CASSLARRSPLHF
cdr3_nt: TGTGCCAGCAGCTTAGCCCGTCGTTCACCCCTCCACTTT

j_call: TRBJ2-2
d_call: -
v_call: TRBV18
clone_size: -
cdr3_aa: CASSPLGIQDGTGELFF
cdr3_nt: TGTGCCAGCTCACCATTGGGGATCCAGGATGGTACCGGGGAGCTGTTTTTT

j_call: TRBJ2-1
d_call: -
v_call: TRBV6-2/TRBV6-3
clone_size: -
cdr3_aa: CASRGGGAGGYNEQFF
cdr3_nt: TGTGCCAGCAGGGGGGGGGGGGCCGGGGGATACAATGAGCAGTTCTTC

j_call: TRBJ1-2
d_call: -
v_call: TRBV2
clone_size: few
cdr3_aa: CASRRAAYGYTF
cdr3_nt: TGTGCCAGCAGGCGGGCCGCCTATGGCTACACCTTC

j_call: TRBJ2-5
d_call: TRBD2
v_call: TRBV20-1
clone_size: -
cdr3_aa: CSVSRQGGVAQYF
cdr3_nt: TGCAGTGTTAGCAGGCAGGGAGGGGTTGCCCAGTACTTC

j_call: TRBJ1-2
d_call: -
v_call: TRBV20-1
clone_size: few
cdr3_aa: CSAPGYGYTF
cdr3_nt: TGCAGTGCCCCGGGTTATGGCTACACCTTC

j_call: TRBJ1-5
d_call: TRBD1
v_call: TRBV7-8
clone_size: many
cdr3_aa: CASSLKGRQGISNQPQHF
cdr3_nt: TGTGCCAGCAGCTTAAAGGGGAGACAGGGGATATCCAATCAGCCCCAGCATTTT

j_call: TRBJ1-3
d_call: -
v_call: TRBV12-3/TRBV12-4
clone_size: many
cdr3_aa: CASSLRGPGNTIYF
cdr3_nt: TGTGCCAGCAGTTTACGAGGGCCTGGAAACACCATATATTTT

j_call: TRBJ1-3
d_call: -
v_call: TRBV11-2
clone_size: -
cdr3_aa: CASSLMVVNSGNTIYF
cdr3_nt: TGTGCCAGCAGCTTAATGGTGGTTAACTCTGGAAACACCATATATTTT

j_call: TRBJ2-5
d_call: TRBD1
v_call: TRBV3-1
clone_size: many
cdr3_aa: CASSPRGATGLQETQYF
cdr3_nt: TGTGCCAGCAGCCCAAGGGGAGCGACAGGGCTCCAAGAGACCCAGTACTTC

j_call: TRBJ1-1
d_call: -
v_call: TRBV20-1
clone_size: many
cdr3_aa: CSAIRDAWAVNTEAFF
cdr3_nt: TGCAGTGCTATCAGGGACGCCTGGGCCGTGAACACTGAAGCTTTCTTT

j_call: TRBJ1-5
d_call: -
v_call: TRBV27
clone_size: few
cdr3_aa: CASSLSDSSDQPQHF
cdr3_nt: TGTGCCAGCAGTTTATCGGACAGCTCTGATCAGCCCCAGCATTTT

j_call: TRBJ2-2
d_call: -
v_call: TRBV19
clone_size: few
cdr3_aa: CASSTPQTGRTGELFF
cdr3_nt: TGTGCCAGTAGTACCCCGCAGACAGGGAGGACCGGGGAGCTGTTTTTT

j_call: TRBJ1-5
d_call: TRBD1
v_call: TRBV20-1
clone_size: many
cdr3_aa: CSAKRQGGSNQPQHF
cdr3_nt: TGCAGTGCTAAAAGACAGGGTGGGAGCAATCAGCCCCAGCATTTT

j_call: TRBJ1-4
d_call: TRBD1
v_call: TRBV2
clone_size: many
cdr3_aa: CASSAPDRGHNEKLFF
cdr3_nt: TGTGCCAGCAGTGCCCCGGACAGGGGACATAATGAAAAACTGTTTTTT

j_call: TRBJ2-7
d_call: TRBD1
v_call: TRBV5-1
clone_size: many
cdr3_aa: CASSLEPGQINEQYF
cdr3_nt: TGCGCCAGCAGCTTGGAACCGGGACAGATAAACGAGCAGTACTTC

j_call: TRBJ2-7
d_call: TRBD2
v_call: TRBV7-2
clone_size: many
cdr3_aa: CASRHSGGALDEQYF
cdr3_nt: TGTGCCAGCAGACATAGCGGGGGGGCTTTGGACGAGCAGTACTTC

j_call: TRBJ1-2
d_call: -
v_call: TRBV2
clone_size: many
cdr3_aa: CASSEAGIGPYGYTF
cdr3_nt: TGTGCCAGCAGTGAAGCAGGGATCGGGCCCTATGGCTACACCTTC

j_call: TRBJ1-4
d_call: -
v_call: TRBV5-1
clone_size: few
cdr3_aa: CASSSYLSSEPKLFF
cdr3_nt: TGCGCCAGCAGCTCCTACTTAAGTTCGGAGCCAAAACTGTTTTTT

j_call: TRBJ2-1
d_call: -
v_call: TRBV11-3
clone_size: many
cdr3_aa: CASSFNFYNEQFF
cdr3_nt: TGTGCCAGCAGCTTTAACTTTTACAATGAGCAGTTCTTC

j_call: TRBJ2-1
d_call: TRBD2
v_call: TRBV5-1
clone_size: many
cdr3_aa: CASSPLLAGVNEQFF
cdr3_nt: TGCGCCAGCAGCCCACTACTAGCGGGGGTTAATGAGCAGTTCTTC

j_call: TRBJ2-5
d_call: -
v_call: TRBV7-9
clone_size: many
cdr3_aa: CASSLRQGTGETQYF
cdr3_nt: TGTGCCAGCAGCTTACGGCAGGGGACGGGGGAGACCCAGTACTTC

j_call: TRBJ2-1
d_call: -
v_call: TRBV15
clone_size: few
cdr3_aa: CATSRDLGGRFYNEQFF
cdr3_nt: TGTGCCACCAGCAGAGATCTGGGGGGTAGATTCTACAATGAGCAGTTCTTC

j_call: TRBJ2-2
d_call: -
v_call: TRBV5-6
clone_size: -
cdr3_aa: CASSFLQIHTGELFF
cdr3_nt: TGTGCCAGCAGCTTTTTGCAGATACACACCGGGGAGCTGTTTTTT

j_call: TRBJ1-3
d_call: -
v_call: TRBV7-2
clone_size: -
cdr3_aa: CASSLGPSSSGNTIYF
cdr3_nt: TGTGCCAGCAGCTTAGGGCCGTCCTCCTCTGGAAACACCATATATTTT

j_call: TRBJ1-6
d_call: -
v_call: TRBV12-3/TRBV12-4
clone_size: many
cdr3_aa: CASSRAGRHSPLHF
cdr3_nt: TGTGCCAGCAGTCGGGCGGGGAGGCATTCACCCCTCCACTTT

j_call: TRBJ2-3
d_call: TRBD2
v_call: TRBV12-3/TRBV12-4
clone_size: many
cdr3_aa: CASSLTGPGGTDTQYF
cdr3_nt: TGTGCCAGCAGTTTAACGGGACCGGGGGGAACAGATACGCAGTATTTT

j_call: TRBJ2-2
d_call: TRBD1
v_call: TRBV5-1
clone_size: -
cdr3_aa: CASGGTGFTGELFF
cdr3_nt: TGCGCCAGCGGAGGGACAGGATTTACCGGGGAGCTGTTTTTT

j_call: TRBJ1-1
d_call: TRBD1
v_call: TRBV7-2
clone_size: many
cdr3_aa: CASSLVAGQGRTEAFF
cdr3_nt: TGTGCCAGCAGCTTAGTAGCCGGACAGGGAAGGACTGAAGCTTTCTTT

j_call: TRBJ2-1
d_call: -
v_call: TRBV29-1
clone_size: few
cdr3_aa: CSVETGFSYNEQFF
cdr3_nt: TGCAGCGTAGAAACAGGGTTCTCCTACAATGAGCAGTTCTTC

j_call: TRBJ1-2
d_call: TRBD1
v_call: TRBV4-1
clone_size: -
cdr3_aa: CASSHQGAGSGYTF
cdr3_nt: TGCGCCAGCAGCCATCAGGGGGCAGGGTCTGGCTACACCTTC

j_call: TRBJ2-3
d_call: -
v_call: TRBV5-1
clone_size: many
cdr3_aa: CASSFPKRSSTDTQYF
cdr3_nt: TGCGCCAGCAGCTTCCCGAAGCGGTCTAGCACAGATACGCAGTATTTT

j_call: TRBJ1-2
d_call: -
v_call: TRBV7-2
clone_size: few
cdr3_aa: CASSLARGALLNYGYTF
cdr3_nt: TGTGCCAGCAGCTTAGCCCGAGGGGCCCTACTTAACTATGGCTACACCTTC

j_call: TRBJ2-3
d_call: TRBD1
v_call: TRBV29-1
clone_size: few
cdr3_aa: CSAGQGATDTQYF
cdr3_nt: TGCAGCGCCGGACAGGGGGCCACAGATACGCAGTATTTT

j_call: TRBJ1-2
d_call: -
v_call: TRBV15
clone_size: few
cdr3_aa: CATSITPLGGGYTF
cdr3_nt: TGTGCCACCAGCATCACTCCCCTGGGGGGAGGCTACACCTTC

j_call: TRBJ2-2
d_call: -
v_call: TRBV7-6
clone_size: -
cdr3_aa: CASSPGTVFTGELFF
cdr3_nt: TGTGCCAGCAGCCCCGGGACTGTTTTCACCGGGGAGCTGTTTTTT

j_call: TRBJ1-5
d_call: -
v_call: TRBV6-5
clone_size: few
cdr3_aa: CASSYDNRGNQPQHF
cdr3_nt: TGTGCCAGCAGTTACGACAACAGGGGCAATCAGCCCCAGCATTTT

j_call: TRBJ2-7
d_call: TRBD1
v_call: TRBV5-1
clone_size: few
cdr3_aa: CASSLAEGASYEQYF
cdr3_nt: TGCGCCAGCAGCTTGGCAGAGGGGGCCTCCTACGAGCAGTACTTC